A selection of T cell receptor beta chains follows, all from one sample in a study of T cell responses to AZD1222 COVID-19 vaccine. Libraries were prepared by immunoSEQ multiplex PCR; TCRdb keeps only in-frame clonotypes and omits some of them. This sample has 110,000 or so clones, with about 90% found just once. Specimen: peripheral blood, collected on day 0 of AZD1222 vaccination. The source is an adult in good health. The CDR3 runs from the conserved cysteine through the conserved F or W. A D gene is named only where the DNA matches it firmly. Clone size is not always given. Where it is, it says once, few, many or a class for expanded clones.

>NA|TRBJ1-6|NA|TRBV9
CASSGGEAYNSPLHF
TGTGCCAGCAGCGGGGGCGAGGCTTATAATTCACCCCTCCACTTT
>NA|TRBJ1-6|NA|TRBV3-1/TRBV3-2
CASSPREQVYNSPLHF
TGTGCCAGCAGCCCTCGGGAACAGGTCTATAATTCACCCCTCCACTTT
>NA|TRBJ2-1|TRBD2|TRBV30
CAWRISLIGGGSYNEQFF
TGTGCCTGGAGGATATCCCTGATTGGGGGGGGCTCCTACAATGAGCAGTTCTTC
>NA|TRBJ2-2|NA|TRBV3-1/TRBV3-2
CASSQRSRELFF
TGTGCCAGCAGCCAGAGGTCGAGGGAGCTGTTTTTT
>NA|TRBJ1-2|TRBD1|TRBV7-9
CASSIETGGKDGYTF
TGTGCCAGCAGCATAGAGACAGGGGGTAAGGATGGCTACACCTTC
>NA|TRBJ2-5|NA|TRBV9
CASSVVGNQETQYF
TGTGCCAGCAGCGTAGTAGGGAACCAAGAGACCCAGTACTTC
>NA|TRBJ2-1|NA|TRBV25-1
CASSGSGPIPDEQFF
TGTGCCAGCAGTGGGTCCGGGCCCATCCCCGATGAGCAGTTCTTC
>NA|TRBJ1-2|NA|TRBV6-5
CASRRGVGDYGYTF
TGTGCCAGCAGGAGAGGGGTGGGGGACTATGGCTACACCTTC
>once|TRBJ1-5|NA|TRBV5-6
CASSLYGQVRQPQHF
TGTGCCAGCAGCTTGTATGGCCAAGTAAGACAGCCCCAGCATTTT
>once|TRBJ1-4|NA|TRBV15
CATSQVGWEKLFF
TGTGCCACCAGCCAGGTCGGATGGGAAAAACTGTTTTTT
>NA|TRBJ1-1|TRBD1|TRBV3-1/TRBV3-2
CASSQGYRGRGAFF
TGTGCCAGCAGCCAAGGCTACAGGGGGCGTGGAGCTTTCTTT
>NA|TRBJ1-6|NA|TRBV24-1
CATSAPPSGSPLHF
TGTGCCACCAGCGCCCCTCCGTCCGGTTCACCCCTCCACTTT
>NA|TRBJ2-2|NA|TRBV25-1
CASSEYKGAGELFF
TGTGCCAGCAGTGAATATAAGGGAGCCGGGGAGCTGTTTTTT
>NA|TRBJ1-4|NA|TRBV19
CASSILQGQLFF
TGTGCCAGTAGTATCCTACAGGGTCAACTGTTTTTT
>NA|TRBJ2-2|TRBD1|TRBV9
CASSARRGQSNTGELFF
TGTGCCAGCAGCGCAAGAAGGGGACAGTCGAACACCGGGGAGCTGTTTTTT
>NA|TRBJ2-7|TRBD1|TRBV23-1
CASSQIDRDSRAYEQYF
TGCGCCAGCAGTCAAATCGACAGGGACAGCAGGGCCTACGAGCAGTACTTC
>once|TRBJ1-4|NA|TRBV24-1
CATRAGPNEKLFF
TGTGCCACCAGGGCTGGACCTAATGAAAAACTGTTTTTT
>NA|TRBJ2-7|NA|TRBV4-1
CASSQDREVYEQYF
TGCGCCAGCAGCCAAGACAGGGAGGTCTACGAGCAGTACTTC
>few|TRBJ1-1|TRBD1|TRBV19
CASIDRATEAFF
TGTGCCAGTATCGACAGGGCCACTGAAGCTTTCTTT
>NA|TRBJ1-2|NA|TRBV28
CASRSTRAGYGYTF
TGTGCCAGCAGAAGCACACGGGCCGGCTATGGCTACACCTTC
>NA|TRBJ1-5|TRBD1|TRBV28
CASTPRDRGRNQPQHF
TGTGCCAGCACCCCGAGGGACAGGGGGCGCAATCAGCCCCAGCATTTT
>once|TRBJ2-5|TRBD1|TRBV4-2
CASSQPGQGVSQETQYF
TGTGCCAGCAGCCAACCCGGACAGGGAGTCTCGCAAGAGACCCAGTACTTC
>NA|TRBJ1-5|NA|TRBV30
CAWSNSFPGAQHF
TGTGCCTGGAGTAACAGCTTCCCTGGGGCCCAGCATTTT
>once|TRBJ1-4|NA|TRBV6-5
CASSYRGTIGEKLFF
TGTGCCAGCAGTTACCGTGGGACAATAGGAGAAAAACTGTTTTTT
>NA|TRBJ2-6|NA|TRBV12-5
CASARGSGANVLTF
TGTGCTAGTGCTAGGGGATCTGGGGCCAACGTCCTGACTTTC